Listed below are T cell receptor beta chains from one sample, sequenced in a study of blood T cell repertoires in COVID-19. Assay: immunoSEQ multiplex PCR; the TCRdb copy retains only in-frame clones and omits some. Among 200,000 to 250,000 clones listed, about four fifths were seen once. The sample consisted of PBMCs or T cells enriched from blood (not recorded which). The receptors stem from a woman in her 50s who had been exposed to COVID-19. CDR3s include the opening cysteine and the closing phenylalanine or tryptophan. Fields, in order: CDR3 protein, CDR3 DNA, J gene, V gene, D gene, clone size. A D gene is named only where the DNA matches it firmly. Some rows have no size entry. The others give once, few or many, or a class for an expanded clone.

CASSPSEGQGETQYF TGTGCCAGCAGTCCCTCGGAGGGACAGGGTGAGACCCAGTACTTC TRBJ2-5 TRBV28 TRBD1 .
CASSRRQGEDGYTF TGTGCCAGCAGCCGCCGACAGGGGGAAGATGGCTACACCTTC TRBJ1-2 TRBV11-2 TRBD1 .
CASSQGQAGNTEAFF TGTGCCAGCAGCCAAGGGCAGGCGGGAAACACTGAAGCTTTCTTT TRBJ1-1 TRBV3-1/TRBV3-2 . once
CASSAGGSSNQPQHF TGTGCCAGTAGTGCCGGGGGTTCTAGCAATCAGCCCCAGCATTTT TRBJ1-5 TRBV19 . .
CAWSVGGSGANVLTF TGTGCCTGGAGTGTAGGAGGGAGTGGGGCCAACGTCCTGACTTTC TRBJ2-6 TRBV30 . few
CASSRTDRGWQTEAFF TGTGCCAGCAGCCGTACGGACAGGGGATGGCAGACTGAAGCTTTCTTT TRBJ1-1 TRBV5-5 TRBD1 once
CASGLVPGVKPGGEQYF TGTGCTAGTGGTTTGGTACCTGGGGTTAAGCCGGGGGGCGAGCAGTACTTC TRBJ2-7 TRBV12-5 TRBD2 once
CASSSSPTSGGTDTQYF TGCGCCAGCAGCTCCTCCCCGACTAGCGGGGGCACAGATACGCAGTATTTT TRBJ2-3 TRBV5-1 TRBD2 .
CASSLATGLGETQYF TGTGCCAGCAGCTTAGCGACAGGGCTTGGGGAGACCCAGTACTTC TRBJ2-5 TRBV7-8 TRBD1 .
CASSLTGGEFYEQYF TGCGCCAGCAGCTTGACAGGGGGTGAATTCTACGAGCAGTACTTC TRBJ2-7 TRBV5-1 TRBD1 .
CASTSLATSGAFF TGTGCCAGCACCTCCTTAGCGACCTCGGGAGCTTTCTTT TRBJ1-1 TRBV2 . .
CATRYRVRTVASTF TGTGCCACCAGATACAGGGTACGAACGGTGGCTAGCACCTTC TRBJ1-2 TRBV24-1 . .
CASGTGSETQYF TGCGCCAGCGGGACAGGGAGCGAGACCCAGTACTTC TRBJ2-5 TRBV5-1 TRBD1 .
CASSYSGDITGELFF TGCGCCAGCAGCTACTCGGGGGATATCACCGGGGAGCTGTTTTTT TRBJ2-2 TRBV5-1 . .
CASSSTPFAGYTF TGTGCCAGCAGCTCAACACCGTTCGCCGGCTACACCTTC TRBJ1-2 TRBV6-5 . .
CASSLLAGDTDTQYF TGTGCCAGCAGCTTACTAGCGGGAGACACAGATACGCAGTATTTT TRBJ2-3 TRBV7-9 TRBD2 .
CASSGGPEIYNYGYTF TGTGCCAGCAGTGGAGGGCCCGAAATCTATAACTATGGCTACACCTTC TRBJ1-2 TRBV6-4 . .
CASSLDHSKLFF TGTGCCAGCAGCTTGGATCACTCTAAACTGTTTTTT TRBJ1-4 TRBV5-4 . .
CASSFSSGALPGTDTQYF TGTGCCAGCAGCTTCTCGAGCGGGGCACTCCCGGGAACAGATACGCAGTATTTT TRBJ2-3 TRBV5-5 TRBD2 .
CASSFQGSANTEAFF TGTGCCAGCAGCTTTCAGGGTTCTGCGAACACTGAAGCTTTCTTT TRBJ1-1 TRBV9 . .
CASSRTGKLNTEAFF TGTGCCAGCAGTAGGACAGGGAAATTGAACACTGAAGCTTTCTTT TRBJ1-1 TRBV6-5 TRBD1 .
CASSVAIREDTGELFF TGTGCCAGCAGCGTAGCAATCAGGGAGGACACCGGGGAGCTGTTTTTT TRBJ2-2 TRBV9 . once
CSVDGYGYTF TGCAGCGTTGACGGTTATGGCTACACCTTC TRBJ1-2 TRBV29-1 . .
CASSIYRAPNTGELFF TGTGCCAGTAGTATATACAGGGCGCCGAACACCGGGGAGCTGTTTTTT TRBJ2-2 TRBV19 . .
CASSLTGVNTGELFF TGTGCCAGCAGCTTGACAGGGGTAAACACCGGGGAGCTGTTTTTT TRBJ2-2 TRBV7-7 TRBD1 .
CASSPPGGKTQYF TGTGCCAGCTCACCTCCTGGGGGGAAGACCCAGTACTTC TRBJ2-5 TRBV18 . .
CASSSLKEAFF TGTGCCAGCAGCTCACTCAAAGAAGCTTTCTTT TRBJ1-1 TRBV6-5 . once
CASSSPGQRNQPQHF TGTGCCAGCAGCTCCCCGGGACAGCGAAATCAGCCCCAGCATTTT TRBJ1-5 TRBV7-8 TRBD1 few
CASSKQVQETQYF TGTGCCAGCAGCAAACAAGTACAAGAGACCCAGTACTTC TRBJ2-5 TRBV27 . .
CASSIRRTGALSNQPQHF TGTGCCAGTAGCATCCGGAGGACAGGGGCCCTTAGCAATCAGCCCCAGCATTTT TRBJ1-5 TRBV19 TRBD1 .
CASSLVGYEQFF TGTGCCAGCAGCTTAGTCGGGTATGAGCAGTTCTTC TRBJ2-1 TRBV11-2 . once
CASSEYSARGDQPQHF TGTGCCAGCAGTGAATACTCGGCCAGGGGCGATCAGCCCCAGCATTTT TRBJ1-5 TRBV6-1 . .
CASSYGIAGQGRLFRVQPQHF TGTGCCAGCAGTTATGGTATCGCGGGACAGGGAAGGCTGTTTCGGGTTCAGCCCCAGCATTTT TRBJ1-5 TRBV6-2/TRBV6-3 TRBD1 .
CASSRATAGGEQFF TGTGCCAGCTCGCGGGCCACGGCAGGAGGTGAGCAGTTCTTC TRBJ2-1 TRBV18 . .
CASTSSPNTEAFF TGTGCCAGCACCTCCTCCCCGAACACTGAAGCTTTCTTT TRBJ1-1 TRBV28 . .
CASSLALGQGAGNTEAFF TGTGCCAGCAGCTTAGCGCTTGGACAGGGGGCGGGGAACACTGAAGCTTTCTTT TRBJ1-1 TRBV7-9 TRBD1 .
CASSRGLTISYEQYF TGTGCCAGCAGCAGGGGACTCACCATCTCCTACGAGCAGTACTTC TRBJ2-7 TRBV14 . .
CASSQPGQNYGYTF TGTGCCAGCAGCCAACCGGGACAGAACTATGGCTACACCTTC TRBJ1-2 TRBV4-2 TRBD1 .
CASSILPGGTGELFF TGTGCCAGTAGTATACTACCAGGGGGGACCGGGGAGCTGTTTTTT TRBJ2-2 TRBV19 . .
CASSETGDYGYTF TGCGCCAGCAGCGAAACAGGGGACTATGGCTACACCTTC TRBJ1-2 TRBV10-2 TRBD1 .
CASSSGGFYEQYF TGCGCCAGCAGCAGCGGGGGATTTTACGAGCAGTACTTC TRBJ2-7 TRBV4-1 TRBD2 .
CASSFRPQGAKDTEAFF TGTGCCAGCAGCTTTCGCCCACAGGGGGCGAAAGACACTGAAGCTTTCTTT TRBJ1-1 TRBV5-6 TRBD1 few
CASSPWDREALTGNTIYF TGTGCCAGCAGCCCCTGGGACAGGGAAGCCCTGACTGGAAACACCATATATTTT TRBJ1-3 TRBV9 TRBD1 .
CASSSRRVQPQHF TGTGCCAGCAGTTCCCGGCGGGTACAGCCCCAGCATTTT TRBJ1-5 TRBV2 . .